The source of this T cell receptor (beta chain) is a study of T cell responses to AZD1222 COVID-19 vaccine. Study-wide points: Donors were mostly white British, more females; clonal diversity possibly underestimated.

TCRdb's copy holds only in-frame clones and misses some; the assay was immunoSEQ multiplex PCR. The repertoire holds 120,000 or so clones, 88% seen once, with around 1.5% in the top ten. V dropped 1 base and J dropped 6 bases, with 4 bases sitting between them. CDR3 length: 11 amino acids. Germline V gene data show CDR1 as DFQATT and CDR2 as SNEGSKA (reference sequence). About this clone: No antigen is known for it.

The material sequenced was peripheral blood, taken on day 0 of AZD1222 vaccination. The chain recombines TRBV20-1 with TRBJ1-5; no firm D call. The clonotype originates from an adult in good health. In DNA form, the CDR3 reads TGCAGTGCTAGAGTGGGTCAGCCCCAGCATTTT. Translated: CSARVGQPQHF.